This TCR beta chain originates from a study of T cell repertoires in cytomegalovirus infection. Overall study: Based on public TCR beta signatures, there were indications of CMV infection and of a matching HLA type. Overall study results and limits: Cumulative frequency (of public TCR beta family members) identified carriers of CMV plus the relevant HLA. Ex vivo responses were dominated by HLA-C-restricted CMV-specific TCR beta clonotypes.

There are many counts of this clonotype. Its antigen is not identified. The CDR3 spans 14 residues. V gave up 10 bases and J gave up 3 bases; unmatched junction bases: 7. TCRdb reanalysed the reads using MiXCR and keeps one entry per CDR3 protein. The repertoire holds around 120,000 distinct CDR3 sequences, with roughly 9% as singletons. The receptor was derived from a human donor in good health (CMV status not recorded). Some clones in this sample may be carry-over from other donors' samples. This chain joins TRBV12-3 or TRBV12-4 and TRBJ2-1, with 9 bases matching TRBD1. Specimen: PBMCs. CDR3 sequence: CATSRQGGYNEQFF. The DNA of the CDR3 is TGTGCCACCTCCCGACAGGGGGGCTACAATGAGCAGTTCTTC.